The rows below give T cell receptor beta chains drawn from one sample of a study of CD8 T cells in ankylosing spondylitis. TCRdb re-called the 5' RACE reads through MiXCR, storing one row per CDR3 protein. The sample consists of about 140,000 distinct CDR3 sequences, 30% to 35% of them appearing once. Source material: synovial fluid, either unsorted or a sorted T cell fraction (not recorded which). These receptors came from a male donor with ankylosing spondylitis. Both conserved end residues are part of each CDR3. A D gene is named only where the DNA matches it firmly. Not every row has a clone size; where given, it reads once, few, many or a size class.

TGTGCCAGCAGCCCTGGGACGGGTGAAGCTTTCTTT	CASSPGTGEAFF	.	TRBV12-3/TRBV12-4	TRBJ1-1	.
TGCAGTGCTAGACCCTCCGGGACAGGGGAGTCAGGCTACACCTTC	CSARPSGTGESGYTF	many	TRBV20-1	TRBJ1-2	TRBD1
TGTGCCAGCAGTTACTCCTCGGGCCTCGCTGAAGCTTTCTTT	CASSYSSGLAEAFF	many	TRBV6-5	TRBJ1-1	.
TGTGCCAGCAGTTACCCCGGCCTACCCAATGAGCAGTTCTTC	CASSYPGLPNEQFF	.	TRBV6-2/TRBV6-3	TRBJ2-1	.
TGTGCCAGCAGCTTAAATCAGGGGGGCGAAAAACTGTTTTTT	CASSLNQGGEKLFF	.	TRBV7-2	TRBJ1-4	TRBD1
TGCAGTGCTAGATCACACGGAGTTACGGCCAATGAGCAGTTCTTC	CSARSHGVTANEQFF	many	TRBV20-1	TRBJ2-1	.
TGTGCCAGCAGTTACACCGACGGGTCCGGGGAGCTGTTTTTT	CASSYTDGSGELFF	once	TRBV6-5	TRBJ2-2	.
TGTGCCTGGGCGGGGGGTTCCCTTCTCAATGAGCAGTTCTTC	CAWAGGSLLNEQFF	many	TRBV30	TRBJ2-1	TRBD2
TGTGCCATCAGGACAGGTCGGGAGGGCACAGATACGCAGTATTTT	CAIRTGREGTDTQYF	.	TRBV10-3	TRBJ2-3	.
TGTGCCAGCAGCAAATCCTCAACAGGAAACACTGAAGCTTTCTTT	CASSKSSTGNTEAFF	few	TRBV21-1	TRBJ1-1	.
TGTGCCAGCAGTCTGACGCTACCAGGCACCGGGGAGCTGTTTTTT	CASSLTLPGTGELFF	few	TRBV6-1	TRBJ2-2	.
TGTGCCAGCAGCGCCGGGACAGGGGGCACTGGCTACACCTTC	CASSAGTGGTGYTF	.	TRBV9	TRBJ1-2	TRBD1
TGTGCCAGCAGGAAGGCTAGCGGGGGGTTAAATGAGCAGTTCTTC	CASRKASGGLNEQFF	few	TRBV2	TRBJ2-1	TRBD2
TGCGCCAGCAGCTTGGGAGTTTCCGGGTCTTTTGGAAACACCATATATTTT	CASSLGVSGSFGNTIYF	few	TRBV5-1	TRBJ1-3	.
TGCAGCGTCCAACAGGGAGGAAACACTGAAGCTTTCTTT	CSVQQGGNTEAFF	.	TRBV29-1	TRBJ1-1	.
TGCAGCGTGGGGGACACCTCAAACACTGAAGCTTTCTTT	CSVGDTSNTEAFF	few	TRBV29-1	TRBJ1-1	.
TGCAGCGTTGAAGTCTCTGGGGCCAACGTCCTGACTTTC	CSVEVSGANVLTF	medium-sized	TRBV29-1	TRBJ2-6	.
TGTGCCAGCAGTTCAAGTAACGGCGGTGAAAAACTGTTTTTT	CASSSSNGGEKLFF	.	TRBV12-3/TRBV12-4	TRBJ1-4	.
TGCGCCAGCAGCTTGCACAAGGGACAGGGTGATGGCTACACCTTC	CASSLHKGQGDGYTF	.	TRBV5-1	TRBJ1-2	TRBD1
TGTGCCAGCAGCTTTCCTAGCGGGGGGGCCGTGGCCGGGGAGCTGTTTTTT	CASSFPSGGAVAGELFF	many	TRBV5-4	TRBJ2-2	TRBD2
TGCGCCAGCAGCCAAGAACAGGGAACTGAGCAGTTCTTC	CASSQEQGTEQFF	many	TRBV4-3	TRBJ2-1	.
TGTGCCAGCTCACCACCGAATTCACCCCTCCACTTT	CASSPPNSPLHF	.	TRBV18	TRBJ1-6	.
TGTGCCAGCAGCTTCTTAGCGGGAGGGAACAATGAGCAGTTCTTC	CASSFLAGGNNEQFF	few	TRBV11-2	TRBJ2-1	TRBD2
TGTGCCAGCAGCTTAAGCAAGGGTGGCGAAGCTTTCTTT	CASSLSKGGEAFF	.	TRBV11-2	TRBJ1-1	.